The present T cell receptor beta chain was sequenced within a study of CD8 T cells in ankylosing spondylitis. This clonotype has at least ten counts. Its target is not known. The V end lost 0 bases, the J end lost 5 bases, and 12 bases lay between the germline ends. This CDR3 has 15 residues. Germline CDR1 SGHRS, CDR2 YFSETQ. One entry per CDR3 protein results from TCRdb running MiXCR on the 5' RACE reads. The table lists around 430,000 distinct CDR3 sequences, over 15% of them singletons, with 1% in the top ten. Study-wide results and limits: A number of the motif variants had already been described in reactive arthritis synovial fluid and blood. What seemed typical of ankylosing spondylitis blood was a TCR beta motif built from several highly homologous variants. Disease-linked clones proved CD8+ and comparatively uncommon in peripheral blood.

The TCR sequence derives from a male donor with ankylosing spondylitis. The gene calls are TRBV5-1 and TRBJ2-1; D gene uncertain. The sample consisted of blood, either unsorted or a sorted T cell fraction (not recorded which). CDR3 nucleotides: TGCGCCAGCAGCTTGGACGGAGCCCTGCACAATGAGCAGTTCTTC. It yields the protein CASSLDGALHNEQFF.